Each of the 31 T cell receptor beta chains below was sequenced from the same sample in a study of shared clonotypes between healthy human individuals. Some clones are missing from TCRdb's copy, which holds only in-frame ones; the method was immunoSEQ multiplex PCR. The table shows around 1.4 million clones, with approximately 98.5% occurring only once. Sequenced: naive CD4+ T cells sorted from blood. The sample's subset: CD45RA+ positively selected. These receptors all stem from a man aged 30 to 45 in good health.

The V and J genes are TRBV9 and TRBJ2-7, with 11 bases matching TRBD2. V was pared by 3 bases and J by 0 bases, with 14 bases of the junction left unmatched. CDR3 length: 19 amino acids. Germline CDR1 SGDLS, CDR2 YYNGEE. CDR3 amino acids: CASSATPTGLAGASYEQYF. The CDR3 DNA reads as TGTGCCAGCAGCGCAACGCCCACAGGACTAGCGGGCGCCTCCTACGAGCAGTACTTC.

V and J are TRBV5-6 and TRBJ2-1; D unresolved. Germline loops: CDR1 SGHDT, CDR2 YYEEEE. Deletions cut 4 bases from V and 0 bases from J, with 11 bases between. This CDR3 contains 15 residues. DNA of the CDR3: TGTGCCAGCAGCCCCCGGTGGAGCTCCTACAATGAGCAGTTCTTC. It specifies CASSPRWSSYNEQFF.

A single count supports this clone. The chain has TRBV5-8 and TRBJ2-1, with TRBD2 identical over 8 bases. Germline V gene sequence: CDR1 SGHTS, CDR2 YDEGEE. The CDR3 consists of 15 residues. The V gene end was trimmed by 2 bases and the J gene end by 3 bases; junction bases not matched to a gene: 4. The CDR3 protein is CASSFSGGSYNEQFF. CDR3 DNA sequence: TGTGCCAGCAGCTTCTCGGGAGGGAGCTACAATGAGCAGTTCTTC.

This clone was detected once. The CDR3 here is CATTGLVGYEQFF. The CDR3, as DNA: TGTGCCACCACGGGACTAGTTGGATATGAGCAGTTCTTC. This sequence joins TRBV15 and TRBJ2-1; 8 bases line up with TRBD2. The CDR3 sequence is 13 residues long. J gave up 8 bases and V 7 bases, and 7 bases lay outside the gene matches. CDR1 and CDR2 from the germline V gene are LNHNV and YYDKDF (reference sequence).

The V call is TRBV28, the J call TRBJ2-2; D remains unclear. This CDR3 is 15 amino acids long. The germline V and J ends were trimmed by 1 base and 3 bases, with 9 bases remaining between them. Germline V gives CDR1 MDHEN, CDR2 SYDVKM. In DNA, the CDR3 is TGTGCCAGCAGTTTATCGGGCGACTACACCGGGGAGCTGTTTTTT. Residues: CASSLSGDYTGELFF. Variable domain in full (rest from reference TRBV28 and TRBJ2-2): DVKVTQSSRYLVKRTGEKVFLECVQDMDHENMFWYRQDPGLGLRLIYFSYDVKMKEKGDIPEGYSVSREKKERFSLILESASTNQTSMYLCASSLSGDYTGELFFGEGSRLTVL.

The chain recombines TRBV4-3 with TRBJ2-2; D gene ambiguous. Germline CDR1 LGHNA, CDR2 YSLEER. The CDR3 runs 16 residues. Trimming cost V 0 bases and J 3 bases, with 11 bases left between them. DNA of the CDR3: TGCGCCAGCAGCCAAGATATGGCAGACCACACCGGGGAGCTGTTTTTT. The encoded protein is CASSQDMADHTGELFF.

DNA of the CDR3: TGCGCCAGCAGCCCGACGGCAGGGGCTGGAAACACCATATATTTT. It yields the protein CASSPTAGAGNTIYF. The chain is built from TRBV5-1 and TRBJ1-3; a possible D gene is TRBD1 (6 bases). Germline V CDR1 and CDR2: SGHRS, YFSETQ. V lost 4 bases and J 2 bases, leaving 13 bases between the germline ends. This CDR3 contains 15 residues.

The rearrangement uses TRBV10-3 and TRBJ2-6, with 8 bases aligning to TRBD2. J was trimmed by 2 bases and V by 3 bases; bases with no gene match: 3. The V gene's germline CDR1 is ENHRY and CDR2 SYGVKD. The CDR3 length is 16 residues. CDR3 coding DNA: TGTGCCATCAGTGACCCAGCGGGAGCTGGGGCCAACGTCCTGACTTTC. This translates into CAISDPAGAGANVLTF.

The rearrangement joins TRBV6-4 to TRBJ2-2, with TRBD2 matching over 8 bases. Germline CDR1 is MRHNA and CDR2 is SNTAGT. Germline trimming cut 10 bases from V and 4 bases from J; bases unmatched to any gene: 8. The CDR3 runs 14 residues. The CDR3 sequence: CATRREGVTGELFF. The CDR3 DNA reads as TGTGCCACTCGACGGGAGGGCGTCACCGGGGAGCTGTTTTTT.

CDR3 sequence reads: CASRPQEETQYF. The CDR3 DNA is TGTGCCAGCAGGCCACAAGAAGAGACCCAGTACTTC. The chain is built from TRBV7-9 and TRBJ2-5; D not resolved. Trimming cost V 6 bases and J 3 bases, with 8 bases left between them. The CDR3 length is 12 residues. From germline, CDR1 is SEHNR and CDR2 FQNEAQ (reference sequence). The variable domain in full, with the rest retrieved from reference TRBV7-9 and TRBJ2-5, is DTGVSQNPRHKITKRGQNVTFRCDPISEHNRLYWYRQTLGQGPEFLTYFQNEAQLEKSRLLSDRFSAERPKGSFSTLEIQRTEQGDSAMYLCASRPQEETQYFGPGTRLLVL.

The chain links TRBV15 to TRBJ1-2; no reliable D call. This CDR3 has 14 amino acids. Germline V gene data show CDR1 as LNHNV and CDR2 as YYDKDF (reference sequence). Between the trimmed V and J ends, which lost 1 base and 3 bases, there was a span of 9 bases. The CDR3 sequence is CATSRGGYDYGYTF. The CDR3 DNA reads as TGTGCCACCAGCAGAGGGGGATATGACTATGGCTACACCTTC.

The V and J genes are TRBV4-3 and TRBJ2-7, with 9 bases fitting TRBD1. Germline V gene lookup returns CDR1 LGHNA and CDR2 YSLEER. The CDR3 is 15 residues long. V shed 3 bases and J 4 bases; nucleotides not matched to a gene: 7. CDR3 DNA sequence: TGCGCCAGCAGCCACAGTTACAGGGGGCAGTACGAGCAGTACTTC. Protein product: CASSHSYRGQYEQYF.

Notes on this clone: In the same sample, other DNA sequences code for this CDR3. V gene TRBV6-5 combines with J gene TRBJ2-1; D gene uncertain. Deletions cut 3 bases from V and 7 bases from J, with 4 bases between. The CDR3 totals 11 residues. Germline loops: CDR1 MNHEY, CDR2 SVGAGI. The DNA for the CDR3 is TGTGCCAGCAGTTATTTGAATGAGCAGTTCTTC. It encodes CASSYLNEQFF.

V is TRBV9 and J is TRBJ2-2; D uncertain. The V and J ends lost 0 bases and 0 bases respectively, with 6 bases between them. Germline V gene sequence: CDR1 SGDLS, CDR2 YYNGEE. This CDR3 is 15 amino acids long. The CDR3 DNA is TGTGCCAGCAGCGTAGCGGTCCCGAACACCGGGGAGCTGTTTTTT. Protein: CASSVAVPNTGELFF.

J is TRBJ2-5 and V is TRBV5-1; 7 nucleotides align to TRBD2. With the DNA end fitting TRBJ2-7 better, the J assignment may be wrong. This CDR3 comprises 15 residues. Germline values: CDR1 SGHRS, CDR2 YFSETQ. The CDR3 nucleotides read TGCGCCAGCAGCTTGAACGCGGGAGAGATGGGCGAGCAGTACTTC. The encoded protein is CASSLNAGEMGEQYF.

The gene calls are TRBV11-3 and TRBJ2-5; perhaps D is TRBD1 or TRBD2 (5 bases each). Per germline, CDR1 SGHNT and CDR2 YENEEA. V was trimmed by 3 bases and J by 1 base, leaving 12 bases between them. This CDR3 spans 15 amino acids. For the CDR3, the DNA is TGTGCCAGCAGCTTCAACTCGGGACGCCAAGAGACCCAGTACTTC. It is translated as CASSFNSGRQETQYF.

This clone has just one count. The rearrangement links TRBV6-5 to TRBJ2-5, with TRBD2 matching 7 bases. Trimming at V came to 2 bases and at J to 5 bases, leaving 8 bases not matched to a gene. CDR3 length: 15 amino acids. Germline lookup yields CDR1 MNHEY and CDR2 SVGAGI. The CDR3 reads CASSYSLVGGETQYF. The CDR3 coding sequence is TGTGCCAGCAGTTACAGCCTAGTGGGGGGGGAGACCCAGTACTTC.

The chain is built from TRBV7-2 and TRBJ1-1, with no clear D. Trimming shortened V by 2 bases and J by 0 bases, and 10 bases separated the two germline ends. CDR1 and CDR2 from the germline V gene are SGHTA and FQGNSA. There are 15 residues in the CDR3. The CDR3 coding sequence is TGTGCCAGCAGCTTATGGGTAGGGCTGAACACTGAAGCTTTCTTT. It is translated as CASSLWVGLNTEAFF.

The chain carries TRBV4-1 and TRBJ1-5; maybe TRBD1 (6 bases). The CDR3 has 16 amino acids. V was clipped by 2 bases and J by 7 bases, with 18 bases between them. Germline V gene lookup returns CDR1 MGHRA and CDR2 YSYEKL. The CDR3 sequence: CASSQIRDKGRQPQHF. Here the CDR3 DNA reads TGCGCCAGCAGCCAAATCCGGGACAAGGGAAGACAGCCCCAGCATTTT.

The rearrangement joins TRBV16 to TRBJ1-5; no clear D. Germline V gene data show CDR1 as KGHSY and CDR2 as FQNENV. The CDR3 runs to 14 residues. The ends were cut back, 0 bases at V and 7 bases at J, with 10 bases in the middle. DNA of the CDR3: TGTGCCAGCAGCCAATCGGTAGGTCAGCAGCCCCAGCATTTT. It codes for CASSQSVGQQPQHF.

The J gene is TRBJ2-7, the V gene TRBV6-5; the match to TRBD1 covers 10 bases. The germline gives CDR1 MNHEY, CDR2 SVGAGI. The CDR3 covers 14 residues. V shed 6 bases, J shed 2 bases, and the junction held 4 bases outside the gene matches. The DNA of the CDR3 is TGTGCCAGCAGATTTGGGACAGGGGCCTACGAGCAGTACTTC. Translated: CASRFGTGAYEQYF.

The gene calls are TRBV10-3 and TRBJ2-5, with 16 bases matching TRBD2. Looked up from germline, CDR1 is ENHRY and CDR2 is SYGVKD. With V trimmed by 3 bases and J by 4 bases, 26 bases remained unmatched. The CDR3 runs to 24 residues. The CDR3 DNA reads TGTGCCATCAGTGACCTCTCCCCCAAGATACAGCCGGGACTAGCGGGAGGGCCGGGAGAGACCCAGTACTTC. As protein: CAISDLSPKIQPGLAGGPGETQYF.

The chain is built from TRBV9 and TRBJ2-2; possibly TRBD1 for D (6 bases). The CDR3 runs to 15 residues. Germline CDR1 is SGDLS and CDR2 is YYNGEE. V gave up 0 bases and J gave up 4 bases, with 10 bases separating them. CDR3 residues: CASSVEGTSTGELFF. The CDR3 DNA is TGTGCCAGCAGCGTAGAGGGGACAAGCACCGGGGAGCTGTTTTTT.

This clone has just one count. Distinct nucleotide sequences in the sample also encode this CDR3. The chain combines TRBV5-1 with TRBJ2-3, with D uncertain. V was shortened by 0 bases and J by 0 bases, with 2 bases between the two germline ends. This CDR3 contains 13 residues. CDR1 is SGHRS and CDR2 is YFSETQ in the germline V gene. CDR3 DNA: TGCGCCAGCAGCTTGGTTAGCACAGATACGCAGTATTTT. Amino acids: CASSLVSTDTQYF.

For the CDR3, the DNA is TGTGCCAGCAGTCAACAGCCTCGCAGCAATGAGCAGTTCTTC. Its protein product is CASSQQPRSNEQFF. The chain is built from TRBV6-1 and TRBJ2-1; no firm D call. This CDR3 comprises 14 residues. Between the trimmed V and J ends, which lost 5 bases and 6 bases, there was a span of 14 bases. Germline lookup yields CDR1 MNHNS and CDR2 SASEGT.

The V gene is TRBV28, the J gene TRBJ1-1; D not certain. The CDR3 has 11 amino acids. The V gene's germline CDR1 is MDHEN and CDR2 SYDVKM. Between the trimmed V and J ends, which lost 8 bases and 8 bases, there was a span of 12 bases. In DNA, the CDR3 is TGTGCCAGCGTGGGTCAGCTCGAAGCTTTCTTT. Protein product: CASVGQLEAFF.

J is TRBJ1-5 and V is TRBV2, with no clear D. Trimming removed 5 bases from V and 4 bases from J, with 21 bases in between. Germline V gene sequence: CDR1 SNHLY, CDR2 FYNNEI. The CDR3 sequence is 17 residues long. CDR3 region: CASSPTSGRSFNQPQHF. DNA of the CDR3: TGTGCCAGCAGTCCTACGTCGGGAAGGAGCTTTAATCAGCCCCAGCATTTT.

The V gene is TRBV15, the J gene TRBJ2-7; TRBD2 agrees at 7 bases. J was trimmed by 6 bases and V by 2 bases; bases with no gene match: 7. Germline CDR1 LNHNV, CDR2 YYDKDF (reference sequence). This CDR3 has 14 amino acids. The CDR3 DNA reads TGTGCCACCAGCAGAATTGCGGGAGTATCCGAGCAGTACTTC. Its protein product is CATSRIAGVSEQYF.

The rearrangement links TRBV15 to TRBJ2-3, with 11 bases matching TRBD2. Germline V gene sequence: CDR1 LNHNV, CDR2 YYDKDF (reference sequence). There are 18 residues in the CDR3. Losses at the gene ends were 1 base for V and 3 bases for J; bases not matched to a gene: 9. The CDR3 loop is CATSRASRASGRTDTQYF. In DNA form, the CDR3 reads TGTGCCACCAGCAGAGCATCGCGGGCTAGCGGGAGGACAGATACGCAGTATTTT. Together with reference TRBV15 and TRBJ2-3, the CDR3 gives the full variable domain: DAMVIQNPRYQVTQFGKPVTLSCSQTLNHNVMYWYQQKSSQAPKLLFHYYDKDFNNEADTPDNFQSRRPNTSFCFLDIRSPGLGDTAMYLCATSRASRASGRTDTQYFGPGTRLTVL.

This sequence joins TRBV6-6 and TRBJ2-7; D gene ambiguous. The CDR3 has 11 amino acids. Trimming removed 6 bases at V and 5 bases at J, with 8 bases between. From germline, CDR1 is MNHNY and CDR2 SVGAGI (reference sequence). The CDR3 here is CASRARDEQYF. Written as DNA, the CDR3 is TGTGCCAGCAGGGCCCGTGACGAGCAGTACTTC.

The chain uses TRBV19 and TRBJ1-5, with D possibly being TRBD1 (5 bases). Germline CDR1 and CDR2: LNHDA and SQIVND (reference sequence). The V end was cut by 3 bases, the J end by 3 bases, with 12 bases between. The CDR3 totals 15 residues. The CDR3 coding sequence is TGTGCCAGTAGTATGGCCCGACAGTCCAATCAGCCCCAGCATTTT. Protein product: CASSMARQSNQPQHF. Using reference TRBV19 and TRBJ1-5 for the parts outside the CDR3, the full variable domain is DGGITQSPKYLFRKEGQNVTLSCEQNLNHDAMYWYRQDPGQGLRLIYYSQIVNDFQKGDIAEGYSVSREKKESFPLTVTSAQKNPTAFYLCASSMARQSNQPQHFGDGTRLSIL.